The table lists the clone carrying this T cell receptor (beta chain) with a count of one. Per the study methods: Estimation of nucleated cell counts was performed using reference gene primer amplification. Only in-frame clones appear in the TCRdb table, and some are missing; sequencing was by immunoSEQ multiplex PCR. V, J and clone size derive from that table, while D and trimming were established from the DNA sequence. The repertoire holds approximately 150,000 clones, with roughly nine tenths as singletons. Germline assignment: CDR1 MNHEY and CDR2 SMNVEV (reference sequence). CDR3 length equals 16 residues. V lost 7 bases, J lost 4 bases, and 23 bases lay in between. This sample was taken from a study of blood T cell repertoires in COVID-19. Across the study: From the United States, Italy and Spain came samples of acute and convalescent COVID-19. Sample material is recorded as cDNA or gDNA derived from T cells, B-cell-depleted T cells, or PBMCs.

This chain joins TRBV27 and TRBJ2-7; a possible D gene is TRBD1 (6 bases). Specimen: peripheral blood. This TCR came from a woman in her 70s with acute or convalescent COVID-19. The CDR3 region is CASTALGTPPNYEQYF. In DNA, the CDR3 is TGTGCCAGCACCGCCCTCGGGACACCTCCAAATTACGAGCAGTACTTC.